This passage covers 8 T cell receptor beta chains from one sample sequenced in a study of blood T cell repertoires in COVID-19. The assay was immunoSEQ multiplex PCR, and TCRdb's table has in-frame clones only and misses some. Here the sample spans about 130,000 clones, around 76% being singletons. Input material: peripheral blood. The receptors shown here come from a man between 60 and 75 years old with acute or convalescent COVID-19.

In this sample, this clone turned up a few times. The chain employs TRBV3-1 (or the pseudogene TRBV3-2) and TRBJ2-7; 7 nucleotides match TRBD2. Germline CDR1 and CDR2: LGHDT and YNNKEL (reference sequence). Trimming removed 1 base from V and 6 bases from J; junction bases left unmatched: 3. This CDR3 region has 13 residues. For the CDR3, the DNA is TGTGCCAGCAGCCAAGCTATAGCGGGCGAGCAGTACTTC. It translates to CASSQAIAGEQYF.

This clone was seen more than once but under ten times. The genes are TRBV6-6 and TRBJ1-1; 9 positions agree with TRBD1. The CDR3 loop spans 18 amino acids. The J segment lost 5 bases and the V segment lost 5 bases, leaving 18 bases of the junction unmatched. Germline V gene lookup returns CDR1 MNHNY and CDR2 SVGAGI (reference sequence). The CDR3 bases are TGTGCCAGCAGTCACCGGACCGGGACAGGGACCTCTAGAACTGAAGCTTTCTTT. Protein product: CASSHRTGTGTSRTEAFF.

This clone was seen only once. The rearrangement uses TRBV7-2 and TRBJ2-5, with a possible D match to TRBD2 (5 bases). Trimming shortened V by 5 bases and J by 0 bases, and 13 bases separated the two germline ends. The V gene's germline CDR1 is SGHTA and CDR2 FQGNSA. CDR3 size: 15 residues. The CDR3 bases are TGTGCCAGCAGCCCCGGGGAGAAGTACCAAGAGACCCAGTACTTC. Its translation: CASSPGEKYQETQYF.

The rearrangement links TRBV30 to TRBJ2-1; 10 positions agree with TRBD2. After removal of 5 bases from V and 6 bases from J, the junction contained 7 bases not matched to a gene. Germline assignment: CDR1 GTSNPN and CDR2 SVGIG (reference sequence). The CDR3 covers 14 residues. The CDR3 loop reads CAWAGTSEINEQFF. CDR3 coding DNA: TGTGCCTGGGCCGGGACTAGCGAGATCAATGAGCAGTTCTTC.

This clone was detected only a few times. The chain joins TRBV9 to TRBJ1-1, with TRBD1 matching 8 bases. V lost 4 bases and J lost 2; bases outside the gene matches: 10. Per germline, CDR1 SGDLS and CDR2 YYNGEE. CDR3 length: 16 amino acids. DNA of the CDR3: TGTGCCAGCAGCCCCATCCGACAGGGGCGAAACACTGAAGCTTTCTTT. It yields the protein CASSPIRQGRNTEAFF.

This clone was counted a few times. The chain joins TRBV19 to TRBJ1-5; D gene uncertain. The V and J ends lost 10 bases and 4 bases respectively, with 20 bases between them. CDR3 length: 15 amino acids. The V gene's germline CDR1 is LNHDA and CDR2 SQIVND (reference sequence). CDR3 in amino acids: CATTRERAVNQPQHF. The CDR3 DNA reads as TGTGCCACTACTCGGGAGAGGGCTGTAAATCAGCCCCAGCATTTT. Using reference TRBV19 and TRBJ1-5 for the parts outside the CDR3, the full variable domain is DGGITQSPKYLFRKEGQNVTLSCEQNLNHDAMYWYRQDPGQGLRLIYYSQIVNDFQKGDIAEGYSVSREKKESFPLTVTSAQKNPTAFYLCATTRERAVNQPQHFGDGTRLSIL.

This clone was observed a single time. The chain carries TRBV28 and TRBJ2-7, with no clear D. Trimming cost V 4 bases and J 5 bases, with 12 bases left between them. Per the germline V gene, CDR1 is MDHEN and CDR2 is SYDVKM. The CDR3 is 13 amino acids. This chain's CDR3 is CASSSTAKHEQYF. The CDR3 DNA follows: TGTGCCAGCAGTTCGACTGCCAAGCACGAGCAGTACTTC. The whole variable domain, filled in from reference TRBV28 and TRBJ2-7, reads DVKVTQSSRYLVKRTGEKVFLECVQDMDHENMFWYRQDPGLGLRLIYFSYDVKMKEKGDIPEGYSVSREKKERFSLILESASTNQTSMYLCASSSTAKHEQYFGPGTRLTVT.

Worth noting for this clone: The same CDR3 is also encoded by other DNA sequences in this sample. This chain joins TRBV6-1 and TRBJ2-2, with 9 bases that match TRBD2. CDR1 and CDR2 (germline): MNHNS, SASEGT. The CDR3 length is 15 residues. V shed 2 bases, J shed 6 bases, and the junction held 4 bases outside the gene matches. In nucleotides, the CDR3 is TGTGCCAGCAGTGAACTGGCGGGGGGGCCCGGGGAGCTGTTTTTT. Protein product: CASSELAGGPGELFF.